This T cell receptor beta chain was profiled in a study of blood T cells in healthy people across ages. The CDR3 runs 15 residues. Trimming removed 6 bases from V and 11 bases from J, with 25 bases in between. Germline V gene lookup returns CDR1 LGHNA and CDR2 YNFKEQ. A J-beta primer mix and a sample-barcoded 5' primer were used in a second PCR of roughly 6 to 12 cycles. The study obtained at least 2.5 million CDR3-containing paired-end reads from every sample. TCRdb itself ran the 5' RACE reads through MiXCR, one entry per CDR3 protein. Found here are fewer than 900,000 distinct CDR3 sequences, 45% to 50% of them singletons; the top ten hold around 32%.

Sequencing was carried out using blood. The chain joins TRBV4-2 to TRBJ2-5; a weak D match, TRBD2 (6 bases). The receptor was derived from a woman aged 55-70 years in good health. Here the CDR3 reads CASSSGSGLSNEQYF. CDR3 in DNA: TGTGCCAGCAGTAGTGGTAGCGGCCTTTCCAATGAGCAGTACTTC.